This T cell receptor beta chain was recovered during a study of blood T cell repertoires in COVID-19. The V gene lost 6 bases and the J gene lost 0 bases, with 3 bases spanning the gap. The CDR3 loop spans 13 amino acids. Per the germline V gene, CDR1 is LGHNA and CDR2 is YNFKEQ. Data came from immunoSEQ multiplex PCR; TCRdb stores just in-frame clones and leaves some out. The table lists about 110,000 clones, more than 80% of them singletons. The source is a woman aged 55-75 years with acute or convalescent COVID-19. The sample was peripheral blood. The chain employs TRBV4-2 and TRBJ2-6, with D unresolved. As DNA, the CDR3 is TGTGCCAGCAGTCGCTCTGGGGCCAACGTCCTGACTTTC. Protein product: CASSRSGANVLTF.